This entry describes one T cell receptor beta chain. As yet, its antigen is unknown. TCRdb re-called the 5' RACE reads through MiXCR, storing one row per CDR3 protein. The profile shows more than 300,000 distinct CDR3 sequences, approximately 15% of them singletons. The data stem from a study of T-cell memory formation after mild COVID-19. Study-wide results and caveats: Day 37-peaking second-wave clones had unconfirmed SARS-CoV-2 specificity.

Sequencing input: PBMCs or a T cell subset sorted from them (not recorded which). This TCR came from a young man who had mild COVID-19 (a few samples of this study predate the infection). Cell type and time point are not known.

CDR3 nucleotides: TGTGCCAGCAGCTCAAAAGCGGGGGGGCCGACAGATACGCAGTATTTT. Protein: CASSSKAGGPTDTQYF. The rearrangement uses TRBV7-6 and TRBJ2-3; TRBD2 matches at 10 bases. The CDR3 has 16 residues. The V gene's germline CDR1 is SGHVS and CDR2 FNYEAQ. J gave up 3 bases and V 4 bases, and 7 bases lay outside the gene matches.